A selection of T cell receptor beta chains follows, all from one sample in a study of cytomegalovirus exposure and HLA in healthy donors. Data came from immunoSEQ multiplex PCR; TCRdb stores just in-frame clones and leaves some out. The table lists over 90,000 clones, about four fifths of them singletons. The sequenced sample was PBMCs. These receptors all stem from a female donor in good health and CMV-seropositive. CDR3s include the opening cysteine and the closing phenylalanine or tryptophan. D genes are given only for firm matches. A row's size may be missing; if present it is once, few, many or a size class.

J gene	D gene	CDR3 length	clone size	V gene	CDR3 protein	CDR3 DNA
TRBJ2-3	-	15	once	TRBV5-1	CASSPFAARTDTQYF	TGCGCCAGCAGCCCATTTGCGGCCCGCACAGATACGCAGTATTTT
TRBJ1-6	-	14	-	TRBV6-4	CASSAGSYNSPLHF	TGTGCCAGCAGCGCAGGGTCCTATAATTCACCCCTCCACTTT
TRBJ2-7	TRBD2	14	-	TRBV19	CASSTQREGYEQYF	TGTGCCAGTAGTACTCAGCGGGAGGGATACGAGCAGTACTTC
TRBJ2-7	-	15	-	TRBV5-4	CASSLYDRPAYEQYF	TGTGCCAGCAGCCTCTACGACAGGCCAGCCTACGAGCAGTACTTC
TRBJ1-5	TRBD1	16	-	TRBV7-8	CASSSPRDRGDQPQHF	TGTGCCAGCAGCTCCCCGAGGGACAGGGGGGATCAGCCCCAGCATTTT
TRBJ2-7	-	15	-	TRBV4-3	CASSQEAGSSYEQYF	TGCGCCAGCAGCCAAGAAGCAGGTTCCTCCTACGAGCAGTACTTC
TRBJ2-7	-	13	-	TRBV11-2	CATAGPGSHEQYF	TGTGCCACCGCGGGCCCCGGGTCCCACGAGCAGTACTTC
TRBJ2-7	-	16	-	TRBV11-2	CASSLDGGTLTYEQYF	TGTGCCAGCAGCTTAGATGGGGGGACCCTTACCTACGAGCAGTACTTC
TRBJ2-5	TRBD2	15	-	TRBV9	CASSPGLAGAETQYF	TGTGCCAGCAGCCCGGGACTAGCGGGAGCAGAGACCCAGTACTTC
TRBJ1-6	-	13	few	TRBV19	CASSIRRESPLHF	TGTGCCAGTAGTATAAGGCGGGAGTCACCCCTCCACTTT
TRBJ2-3	TRBD2	15	once	TRBV29-1	CSVEGDLAGTDTQYF	TGCAGCGTTGAAGGGGACCTAGCGGGCACAGATACGCAGTATTTT
TRBJ2-3	-	16	once	TRBV7-6	CASSWAGTQGPDTQYF	TGTGCCAGCAGCTGGGCTGGGACACAGGGCCCAGATACGCAGTATTTT
TRBJ1-2	-	16	once	TRBV9	CASSVAPEVARYGYTF	TGTGCCAGCAGCGTAGCCCCAGAGGTCGCGAGATATGGCTACACCTTC
TRBJ1-1	-	13	-	TRBV6-5	CASSYQGHTEAFF	TGTGCCAGCAGTTACCAGGGGCACACTGAAGCTTTCTTT
TRBJ2-7	TRBD1	14	-	TRBV28	CAIQAGTAPYEQYF	TGTGCCATTCAAGCCGGGACAGCCCCATACGAGCAGTACTTC
TRBJ1-1	-	14	-	TRBV6-1	CASSAGVQGTEAFF	TGTGCCAGCAGTGCGGGGGTTCAGGGCACTGAAGCTTTCTTT
TRBJ2-5	TRBD2	17	-	TRBV11-2	CASSLESGLARQETQYF	TGTGCCAGCAGCTTAGAGTCGGGACTAGCCCGCCAAGAGACCCAGTACTTC
TRBJ2-7	-	13	-	TRBV6-5	CASSTQGFYEQYF	TGTGCCAGCAGTACCCAGGGTTTCTACGAGCAGTACTTC
TRBJ2-7	-	9	-	TRBV7-3	CASRQSWYF	TGTGCCAGCAGACAGTCGTGGTACTTC
TRBJ1-2	-	17	-	TRBV28	CASSYQGGWTVNYGYTF	TGTGCCAGCAGTTACCAAGGCGGGTGGACGGTTAACTATGGCTACACCTTC
TRBJ2-1	TRBD2	18	-	TRBV30	CAWSVSLAGPSSYNEQFF	TGTGCCTGGAGTGTAAGTCTAGCGGGTCCCTCTTCCTACAATGAGCAGTTCTTC
TRBJ2-1	-	14	-	TRBV11-2	CASSLAGVNNEQFF	TGTGCCAGCAGCTTAGCCGGTGTCAACAATGAGCAGTTCTTC
TRBJ1-1	-	13	-	TRBV4-1	CASSQDVGPGAFF	TGCGCCAGCAGCCAAGATGTAGGCCCAGGGGCTTTCTTT
TRBJ2-7	-	12	-	TRBV15	CATRGGSYEQYF	TGTGCCACCAGGGGGGGAAGCTACGAGCAGTACTTC
TRBJ1-6	-	14	-	TRBV6-1	CASSSRSYNSPLHF	TGTGCCAGCAGTTCCCGCTCCTATAATTCACCCCTCCACTTT
TRBJ2-6	-	14	once	TRBV2	CASSNAIGANVLTF	TGTGCCAGCAGTAACGCGATAGGGGCCAACGTCCTGACTTTC
TRBJ2-6	-	16	-	TRBV4-3	CASSQESGSGANVLTF	TGCGCCAGCAGCCAAGAAAGCGGCTCTGGGGCCAACGTCCTGACTTTC
TRBJ2-5	TRBD2	16	-	TRBV7-6	CASSSLGWREGQTQYF	TGTGCCAGCAGCTCCCTTGGGTGGCGGGAGGGACAGACCCAGTACTTC
TRBJ1-4	-	14	-	TRBV7-9	CASSLSAGAEKLFF	TGTGCCAGCAGCTTAAGCGCAGGGGCGGAAAAACTGTTTTTT
TRBJ2-1	TRBD1	16	few	TRBV2	CASSEDRVWAYNEQFF	TGTGCCAGCAGCGAAGACAGGGTTTGGGCCTACAATGAGCAGTTCTTC